A single sample gave rise to the 12 T cell receptor beta chains below, sequenced in a study of T cell changes during pregnancy in multiple sclerosis. Only in-frame clones appear in the TCRdb table, and some are missing; sequencing was by immunoSEQ multiplex PCR. The sample lists around 69,000 clones, approximately 92% occurring once. Material: peripheral blood, obtained in the first trimester of pregnancy. The source of these receptors is a female donor with multiple sclerosis, enrolled in a pregnancy study.

The chain carries TRBV19 and TRBJ1-4; possible D gene TRBD1, 5 bases. Deletions cut 4 bases from V and 8 bases from J, with 14 bases between. The CDR3 consists of 14 residues. In germline, CDR1 is LNHDA, CDR2 SQIVND (reference sequence). The CDR3 here is CASSTRQLEEKLFF. The CDR3 DNA sequence: TGTGCCAGTAGTACGAGACAGTTGGAAGAAAAACTGTTTTTT.

This chain links TRBV4-3 with TRBJ2-1, with a weak D call TRBD2 (5 bases). Trimming shortened V by 2 bases and J by 0 bases, and 8 bases separated the two germline ends. The V gene's germline CDR1 is LGHNA and CDR2 YSLEER. The CDR3 is 15 residues long. DNA for the CDR3: TGCGCCAGCAGCCAAAACCGGGACTCCTACAATGAGCAGTTCTTC. Its protein product is CASSQNRDSYNEQFF.

The gene calls are TRBV4-3 and TRBJ2-7, with TRBD1 as a possible D gene (7 bases). This CDR3 comprises 15 residues. CDR1 and CDR2 (germline): LGHNA, YSLEER. The ends were cut back, 1 base at V and 1 base at J, with 11 bases in the middle. The CDR3 nucleotides read TGCGCCAGCAGCCAAGGGCGGGACAGTTCCTACGAGCAGTACTTC. Translation gives CASSQGRDSSYEQYF.

V is TRBV19 and J is TRBJ2-5, with 11 bases matching TRBD2. Germline assignment: CDR1 LNHDA and CDR2 SQIVND (reference sequence). The junction had 5 bases not matched to a gene; V was cut back by 2 bases and J by 0 bases. The CDR3 contains 17 residues. Here the CDR3 DNA reads TGTGCCAGTAGTATAAGGTGGACTAGCGGGTACCAAGAGACCCAGTACTTC. Amino acids: CASSIRWTSGYQETQYF.

The chain employs TRBV15 and TRBJ2-1; 8 bases line up with TRBD1. V gave up 0 bases and J gave up 8 bases; unmatched junction bases: 6. The CDR3 extends over 15 amino acids. Germline assignment: CDR1 LNHNV and CDR2 YYDKDF (reference sequence). The CDR3 is CATSREAARGHEQFF. Written as DNA, the CDR3 is TGTGCCACCAGCAGAGAAGCAGCCAGGGGGCATGAGCAGTTCTTC.

The CDR3 DNA follows: TGTGCCAGCAGTTCACCGGGCCCCGAGAGGGACGGGGAGCTGTTTTTT. Its protein product is CASSSPGPERDGELFF. The genes are TRBV27 and TRBJ2-2, with D maybe TRBD2 (5 bases). The CDR3 sequence is 16 residues long. V was trimmed by 4 bases and J by 7 bases, leaving 19 bases between them. Germline V gene lookup returns CDR1 MNHEY and CDR2 SMNVEV (reference sequence).

The chain carries TRBV10-3 and TRBJ2-5; 7 nucleotides match TRBD1. Losses at the gene ends were 6 bases for V and 4 bases for J; bases not matched to a gene: 5. CDR3 length: 13 residues. Germline V CDR1 and CDR2: ENHRY, SYGVKD. CDR3 protein: CAIRGDSGETQYF. The CDR3 DNA follows: TGTGCCATCAGGGGGGACAGCGGAGAGACCCAGTACTTC.

V gene TRBV6-4 combines with J gene TRBJ2-1, with 9 bases fitting TRBD2. The germline V gene encodes CDR1 MRHNA and CDR2 SNTAGT. Germline trimming cut 2 bases from V and 2 bases from J; bases unmatched to any gene: 1. The CDR3 runs to 15 residues. The DNA of the CDR3 is TGTGCCAGCAGTGACCTAGCGGGAACCTACAATGAGCAGTTCTTC. Its translation is CASSDLAGTYNEQFF.

The gene calls are TRBV5-1 and TRBJ2-1; TRBD1 agrees at 9 bases. Germline trimming cut 4 bases from V and 6 bases from J; bases unmatched to any gene: 8. Germline-derived CDR1 and CDR2 are SGHRS and YFSETQ. The CDR3 sequence is 15 residues long. The CDR3 DNA follows: TGCGCCAGCAGCGGAAGGACAGGGGCGGGCAATGAGCAGTTCTTC. Translating gives CASSGRTGAGNEQFF. The complete variable domain, with remaining parts taken from reference TRBV5-1 and TRBJ2-1, reads KAGVTQTPRYLIKTRGQQVTLSCSPISGHRSVSWYQQTPGQGLQFLFEYFSETQRNKGNFPGRFSGRQFSNSRSEMNVSTLELGDSALYLCASSGRTGAGNEQFFGPGTRLTVL.

This clone was recorded only once. The V and J genes are TRBV27 and TRBJ2-6; D is perhaps TRBD1 (5 bases). Trimming cost V 1 base and J 0 bases, with 7 bases left between them. This CDR3 has 16 amino acids. Germline CDR1 and CDR2: MNHEY and SMNVEV (reference sequence). CDR3 nucleotides: TGTGCCAGCAGTTTATGGGGCAGCTCTGGGGCCAACGTCCTGACTTTC. Its protein is CASSLWGSSGANVLTF.

The chain couples TRBV6-5 to TRBJ1-3, with D uncertain. CDR3 length: 14 residues. Germline assignment: CDR1 MNHEY and CDR2 SVGAGI. The V end lost 5 bases, the J end lost 7 bases, and 15 bases lay between the germline ends. This CDR3 is CASSNSRLGNTIYF. CDR3 bases: TGTGCCAGCAGTAATAGTCGGCTCGGGAACACCATATATTTT.

This chain links TRBV28 with TRBJ2-1; possibly TRBD2 for D (5 bases). V was pared by 5 bases and J by 6 bases, with 17 bases between. This CDR3 is 15 amino acids long. Germline CDR1 MDHEN, CDR2 SYDVKM. CDR3 DNA: TGTGCCAGCAGTCAGCGGACGGGCTACCCCAATGAGCAGTTCTTC. Amino acids: CASSQRTGYPNEQFF.